This T cell receptor (beta chain) was found in a study of blood T cell repertoires in COVID-19. About the research overall: Nucleic acid was either cDNA or gDNA, and it came from T cells, B-cell-depleted T cells, or PBMCs.

Sequenced by immunoSEQ multiplex PCR; TCRdb stores in-frame clones only, minus some. This table holds some 170,000 clones, almost 80% found once. The receptor comes from a woman aged 50 to 65 who had recovered from COVID-19. The specimen sequenced was PBMCs or T cells enriched from blood (not recorded which).

The CDR3 is CASSSTWETQYF. The DNA for the CDR3 is TGTGCCAGCAGTTCAACATGGGAGACCCAGTACTTC. The chain is built from TRBV28 and TRBJ2-5; D remains ambiguous. Trimming pared 4 bases from V and 5 bases from J, leaving 8 bases between. The CDR3 is made up of 12 amino acids. Per the germline V gene, CDR1 is MDHEN and CDR2 is SYDVKM. Full variable domain (outside the CDR3, taken from reference TRBV28 and TRBJ2-5): DVKVTQSSRYLVKRTGEKVFLECVQDMDHENMFWYRQDPGLGLRLIYFSYDVKMKEKGDIPEGYSVSREKKERFSLILESASTNQTSMYLCASSSTWETQYFGPGTRLLVL.